The sequence of this T cell receptor (beta chain) was determined in a study of blood T cell repertoires in COVID-19. Germline V gene sequence: CDR1 LNHDA, CDR2 SQIVND (reference sequence). The ends were cut back, 8 bases at V and 3 bases at J, with 13 bases in the middle. This CDR3 comprises 13 residues. In the original workflow: Amplification of reference gene primers provided the estimated nucleated cell counts. Clones were sequenced by immunoSEQ multiplex PCR, and TCRdb holds only the in-frame ones, with some missing. The V and J calls and clone size were taken over from that table, and D and trimming were inferred from the DNA. The table lists fewer than 600,000 clones, nearly 90% of them singletons.

The chain carries TRBV19 and TRBJ2-5, with D tentatively TRBD1 (5 bases). The source is a man aged 18 to 29 with COVID-19, enrolled during active disease. Sample: peripheral blood. The CDR3 DNA sequence: TGTGCCAGTCGGTCGGCAGGGAAAGAGACCCAGTACTTC. Translating it yields CASRSAGKETQYF.